This T cell receptor (beta chain) was captured in a study of blood T cells in healthy people across ages. Whole-study results and caveats: Older age went with lower TCR beta diversity per million T cells, in a roughly linear way. Aged donors had fewer naive CD4+ cells and lower diversity than long-lived donors. Investigators treated diversity estimates from one million T cells as underestimates.

PCR was performed a second time for 7 to 11 cycles using a sample-barcoded 5' primer and a J-beta primer mix. A single record per CDR3 protein comes from TCRdb applying MiXCR to the 5' RACE reads. Among around 1.5 million distinct CDR3 sequences listed, approximately 60% were seen once. CDR3 length: 11 residues. V was pared by 4 bases and J by 4 bases, with 5 bases between. Germline V gene data show CDR1 as SNHLY and CDR2 as FYNNEI. Peripheral blood from each donor was collected in a volume of 9.5 to 10 milliliters. This clonotype was counted ten times or more. The antigen remains unidentified. This clonotype was sampled from a man aged 18 to 35 in good health. The sequencing sample was made of blood. The chain employs TRBV2 and TRBJ2-7, with D unresolved. This CDR3 reads CASSVRYEQYF. DNA of the CDR3: TGTGCCAGCAGTGTACGGTACGAGCAGTACTTC.